The table lists the clone carrying this T cell receptor beta chain with many counts. The data were taken from a study of blood T cells in healthy people across ages. Study-level information: Per two T cells, template switching captured roughly one barcoded beta molecule.

Primers used in a second PCR of roughly 7 to 11 cycles were a sample-barcoded 5' primer and a J-beta primer mix. TCRdb reprocessed the 5' RACE reads with MiXCR, giving one entry per CDR3 protein. The sample lists 1.5 million to 2 million distinct CDR3 sequences; over 25% were seen once. This CDR3 region has 18 residues. Germline values: CDR1 ENHRY, CDR2 SYGVKD. V gave up 3 bases and J gave up 6 bases; unmatched junction bases: 16. The sequenced sample consisted of blood. The receptor comes from a woman under 40 in good health. V is TRBV10-3 and J is TRBJ2-3; 9 bases align to TRBD1. For the CDR3, the DNA is TGTGCCATCAGTGACCCGGGACAGGGCAACTTAGGAGGGGATACGCAGTATTTT. Protein: CAISDPGQGNLGGDTQYF.